A single sample gave rise to the 5 T cell receptor beta chains below, sequenced in a study of blood T cell repertoires in COVID-19. Profiled with immunoSEQ multiplex PCR; TCRdb holds only in-frame clones, not every one. The data hold 110,000 or so clones, with about 80% observed a single time. The sequencing input was peripheral blood. These receptors were obtained from a woman aged 35 to 49 with acute or convalescent COVID-19.

This clone appeared a few times. This chain joins TRBV27 and TRBJ1-6; D is uncertain. There are 14 residues in the CDR3. Germline CDR1 MNHEY, CDR2 SMNVEV (reference sequence). The germline V and J ends were trimmed by 5 bases and 10 bases, with 15 bases remaining between them. CDR3 in amino acids: CASSITSGSSPLHF. The CDR3 region has the DNA TGTGCCAGCAGTATTACATCGGGTAGCTCACCCCTCCACTTT.

J is TRBJ2-1 and V is TRBV11-3, with D possibly being TRBD2 (6 bases). The germline V gene has CDR1 SGHNT and CDR2 YENEEA. The V and J ends lost 1 base and 5 bases respectively, with 18 bases between them. The CDR3 totals 17 residues. DNA for the CDR3: TGTGCCAGCAGCTTAGGACGACTAGAGGGGATCGACAATGAGCAGTTCTTC. Translating it yields CASSLGRLEGIDNEQFF.

The rearrangement uses TRBV29-1 and TRBJ2-7; tentatively, D is TRBD2 (6 bases). The CDR3 totals 13 residues. Trimming left V 3 bases short and J 3 bases short, with 12 bases between. Germline assignment: CDR1 SQVTM and CDR2 ANQGSEA. The CDR3 region is CSVDAGFGYEQYF. The CDR3 coding sequence is TGCAGCGTTGACGCGGGGTTTGGCTACGAGCAGTACTTC.

The gene calls are TRBV5-1 and TRBJ2-7; D perhaps matches TRBD2 (9 bases). The CDR3 has 14 residues. The ends were cut back, 4 bases at V and 5 bases at J, with 16 bases in the middle. Germline-derived CDR1 and CDR2 are SGHRS and YFSETQ. CDR3 coding DNA: TGCGCCAGCAGCGCGGGGGGGACAGGTAACGAGCAGTACTTC. It encodes CASSAGGTGNEQYF.

The chain joins TRBV4-2 to TRBJ1-3; D gene unclear. Trimming shortened V by 5 bases and J by 7 bases, and 18 bases separated the two germline ends. The CDR3 contains 15 residues. Germline V gives CDR1 LGHNA, CDR2 YNFKEQ. CDR3 bases: TGTGCCAGCAGCAGAGAGCCAGGAAGATTGAACACCATATATTTT. It specifies CASSREPGRLNTIYF.